This T cell receptor (beta chain) derives from a study of blood T cell repertoires in COVID-19. Study overall: Sites across the United States, Italy and Spain contributed samples from acute and convalescent COVID-19. PBMCs, B-cell-depleted T cells, or T cells were the source of the cDNA or gDNA that made up the material.

Participant-reported clinical history was the basis for cohort assignment. Individuals in the exposed group had encountered a COVID-19 case within 2 weeks preceding study entry. Generated by immunoSEQ multiplex PCR, the TCRdb table keeps only in-frame clones and is missing some. The sample shows a few hundred thousand clones, around nine tenths of them seen only once. The CDR3 loop spans 12 amino acids. CDR1 is SGHRS and CDR2 is YFSETQ in the germline V gene. Between the trimmed V and J ends, which lost 0 bases and 6 bases, there was a span of 6 bases. Material for sequencing was PBMCs or T cells enriched from blood (not recorded which). The clonotype was recovered from a woman in her forties or fifties who had been exposed to COVID-19. The chain is built from TRBV5-1 and TRBJ1-2, with unresolved D. The CDR3 region is CASSLGGNGYTF. Here the CDR3 DNA reads TGCGCCAGCAGCTTGGGAGGGAATGGCTACACCTTC.